This is a list of T cell receptor beta chains from one sample in a study. TCRdb passed the 5' RACE reads through MiXCR, listing each CDR3 protein once. Found here are about 42,000 distinct CDR3 sequences, about 20% of them singletons; the top ten hold around 4%. Sequencing was performed on Tregs sorted from blood. Every receptor here comes from a female donor with breast cancer. CDR3s include the opening cysteine and the closing phenylalanine or tryptophan. Each record gives: V gene, D gene, clone size, J gene, CDR3 length, CDR3 protein, CDR3 DNA. A D gene is named only where the DNA matches it firmly. Where a row states a size, it is once, few, many or the class of an expanded clone; other rows omit it.

V gene: TRBV29-1
D gene: NA
clone size: NA
J gene: TRBJ2-1
CDR3 length: 15
CDR3 protein: CSVDPGRSSYNEQFF
CDR3 DNA: TGCAGCGTTGATCCCGGAAGGAGCTCCTACAATGAGCAGTTCTTC

V gene: TRBV5-1
D gene: TRBD2
clone size: NA
J gene: TRBJ2-1
CDR3 length: 16
CDR3 protein: CASSSPAGGSYNEQFF
CDR3 DNA: TGCGCCAGCAGCTCCCCAGCGGGGGGCTCTTACAATGAGCAGTTCTTC

V gene: TRBV5-1
D gene: NA
clone size: many
J gene: TRBJ2-3
CDR3 length: 15
CDR3 protein: CASSLGAGESDTQYF
CDR3 DNA: TGCGCCAGCAGCTTGGGAGCAGGGGAGTCAGATACGCAGTATTTT

V gene: TRBV28
D gene: TRBD2
clone size: NA
J gene: TRBJ2-7
CDR3 length: 16
CDR3 protein: CASSGGLAGGPYEQYF
CDR3 DNA: TGTGCCAGCAGTGGAGGACTAGCGGGAGGGCCCTACGAGCAGTACTTC

V gene: TRBV4-1
D gene: NA
clone size: NA
J gene: TRBJ2-5
CDR3 length: 14
CDR3 protein: CASSQLLFEETQYF
CDR3 DNA: TGCGCCAGCAGCCAACTCCTATTCGAGGAGACCCAGTACTTC

V gene: TRBV9
D gene: NA
clone size: NA
J gene: TRBJ1-4
CDR3 length: 14
CDR3 protein: CASSPSGGHEKLLF
CDR3 DNA: TGTGCCAGCAGCCCCAGCGGGGGCCATGAAAAACTGCTTTTT

V gene: TRBV29-1
D gene: NA
clone size: few
J gene: TRBJ2-5
CDR3 length: 12
CDR3 protein: CSVDGGKGTQYF
CDR3 DNA: TGCAGCGTCGATGGGGGGAAAGGGACCCAGTACTTC

V gene: TRBV7-8
D gene: TRBD1
clone size: few
J gene: TRBJ1-5
CDR3 length: 16
CDR3 protein: CASSPGTGGDNQPQHF
CDR3 DNA: TGTGCCAGCAGCCCCGGGACAGGGGGCGACAATCAGCCCCAGCATTTT

V gene: TRBV4-2
D gene: NA
clone size: NA
J gene: TRBJ2-1
CDR3 length: 14
CDR3 protein: CASSQSGLNNEQSF
CDR3 DNA: TGTGCCAGCAGTCAATCCGGACTCAACAATGAGCAGTCCTTC

V gene: TRBV9
D gene: NA
clone size: many
J gene: TRBJ2-1
CDR3 length: 13
CDR3 protein: CASSPEVFNEQFF
CDR3 DNA: TGTGCCAGCAGCCCTGAGGTGTTCAATGAGCAGTTCTTC

V gene: TRBV27
D gene: NA
clone size: few
J gene: TRBJ2-7
CDR3 length: 12
CDR3 protein: CASKGSGPEQYF
CDR3 DNA: TGTGCCAGCAAAGGGTCGGGGCCGGAGCAGTACTTC

V gene: TRBV28
D gene: NA
clone size: few
J gene: TRBJ2-5
CDR3 length: 10
CDR3 protein: CASSDATQYF
CDR3 DNA: TGTGCCAGCAGTGACGCGACCCAGTACTTC

V gene: TRBV28
D gene: NA
clone size: many
J gene: TRBJ1-2
CDR3 length: 13
CDR3 protein: CASSSRTLYGYTF
CDR3 DNA: TGTGCCAGCAGTTCTCGGACACTCTATGGCTACACCTTC

V gene: TRBV29-1
D gene: TRBD2
clone size: NA
J gene: TRBJ2-5
CDR3 length: 17
CDR3 protein: CSVENLLAGGFQETQYF
CDR3 DNA: TGCAGCGTTGAAAACCTACTAGCGGGAGGATTCCAAGAGACCCAGTACTTC

V gene: TRBV28
D gene: NA
clone size: NA
J gene: TRBJ1-2
CDR3 length: 12
CDR3 protein: CASSFGGLGYTF
CDR3 DNA: TGTGCCAGCAGTTTTGGAGGGTTGGGCTACACCTTC

V gene: TRBV12-3/TRBV12-4
D gene: NA
clone size: NA
J gene: TRBJ1-1
CDR3 length: 14
CDR3 protein: CASSLSAGDTEAFF
CDR3 DNA: TGTGCCAGCAGTTTGTCGGCGGGGGACACTGAAGCTTTCTTT

V gene: TRBV24-1
D gene: NA
clone size: few
J gene: TRBJ2-7
CDR3 length: 11
CDR3 protein: CATSDRYEQYF
CDR3 DNA: TGTGCCACCAGTGACCGCTACGAGCAGTACTTC

V gene: TRBV15
D gene: TRBD2
clone size: many
J gene: TRBJ2-1
CDR3 length: 15
CDR3 protein: CATSVRTSGRNEQFF
CDR3 DNA: TGTGCCACCAGCGTGCGGACTAGCGGGAGAAATGAGCAGTTCTTC

V gene: TRBV11-2
D gene: TRBD2
clone size: few
J gene: TRBJ2-1
CDR3 length: 15
CDR3 protein: CASSRTSGSWNEQFF
CDR3 DNA: TGTGCCAGCAGCCGGACTAGCGGGAGTTGGAATGAGCAGTTCTTC

V gene: TRBV30
D gene: NA
clone size: few
J gene: TRBJ2-1
CDR3 length: 15
CDR3 protein: CAWSMGGSAANEQFF
CDR3 DNA: TGTGCCTGGAGCATGGGTGGGTCAGCGGCCAATGAGCAGTTCTTC

V gene: TRBV4-3
D gene: TRBD1
clone size: NA
J gene: TRBJ1-1
CDR3 length: 15
CDR3 protein: CASSQTWTGNTEVFF
CDR3 DNA: TGCGCCAGCAGCCAGACTTGGACAGGGAACACTGAAGTTTTCTTT

V gene: TRBV5-1
D gene: TRBD2
clone size: NA
J gene: TRBJ2-3
CDR3 length: 14
CDR3 protein: CASSLGREADTQYF
CDR3 DNA: TGCGCCAGCAGCTTGGGGCGGGAGGCAGATACGCAGTATTTT

V gene: TRBV11-2
D gene: NA
clone size: many
J gene: TRBJ1-5
CDR3 length: 14
CDR3 protein: CASSLPGSNQPQHF
CDR3 DNA: TGTGCCAGCAGCTTACCTGGGAGCAATCAGCCCCAGCATTTT

V gene: TRBV5-1
D gene: NA
clone size: NA
J gene: TRBJ2-1
CDR3 length: 13
CDR3 protein: CASSLGAYNEQFF
CDR3 DNA: TGCGCCAGCAGCTTAGGGGCCTACAATGAGCAGTTCTTC

V gene: TRBV20-1
D gene: TRBD1
clone size: many
J gene: TRBJ1-2
CDR3 length: 13
CDR3 protein: CSAKQGADYGYTF
CDR3 DNA: TGCAGTGCCAAACAGGGGGCCGACTATGGCTACACCTTC

V gene: TRBV5-1
D gene: TRBD2
clone size: many
J gene: TRBJ2-5
CDR3 length: 16
CDR3 protein: CASSLEVGLAGETQYF
CDR3 DNA: TGCGCCAGCAGCTTGGAAGTAGGACTAGCGGGAGAGACCCAGTACTTC

V gene: TRBV4-2
D gene: NA
clone size: NA
J gene: TRBJ2-3
CDR3 length: 14
CDR3 protein: CASSQTPHTDTQYF
CDR3 DNA: TGTGCCAGCAGCCAAACCCCCCACACAGATACGCAGTATTTT

V gene: TRBV10-2
D gene: TRBD1
clone size: many
J gene: TRBJ2-1
CDR3 length: 15
CDR3 protein: CASRGPARGRDEQFF
CDR3 DNA: TGCGCCAGCAGGGGCCCCGCCAGGGGGCGGGATGAGCAGTTCTTC